This T cell receptor beta chain was identified during a study of neurological immune-mediated disorders. The cDNA came from 5'RACE with 10-nucleotide random UMIs. TCRdb re-called the 5' RACE reads with MiXCR, one entry per CDR3 protein. Of 66,000 or so distinct CDR3 sequences listed, less than 5.5% are singletons. This clonotype was picked up many times. Its antigen is as yet unknown. Broader study findings: When the repertoires were grouped phylogenetically, those of 18 of the 34 multiple sclerosis patients came together in a single cluster of related CDR3 sequences, which points to a possible repertoire-level signature.

Trimming left V 0 bases short and J 10 bases short, with 7 bases between. Germline V gene sequence: CDR1 LNHNV, CDR2 YYDKDF (reference sequence). The CDR3 spans 13 residues. The sequencing input was PBMCs. The chain employs TRBV15 and TRBJ1-6, with D tentatively TRBD1 (6 bases). The clonotype originates from a man aged 30-40 years with multiple sclerosis. CDR3 in amino acids: CATSRERGSPLHF. In DNA form, the CDR3 reads TGTGCCACCAGCAGAGAGAGGGGGTCACCCCTCCACTTT.